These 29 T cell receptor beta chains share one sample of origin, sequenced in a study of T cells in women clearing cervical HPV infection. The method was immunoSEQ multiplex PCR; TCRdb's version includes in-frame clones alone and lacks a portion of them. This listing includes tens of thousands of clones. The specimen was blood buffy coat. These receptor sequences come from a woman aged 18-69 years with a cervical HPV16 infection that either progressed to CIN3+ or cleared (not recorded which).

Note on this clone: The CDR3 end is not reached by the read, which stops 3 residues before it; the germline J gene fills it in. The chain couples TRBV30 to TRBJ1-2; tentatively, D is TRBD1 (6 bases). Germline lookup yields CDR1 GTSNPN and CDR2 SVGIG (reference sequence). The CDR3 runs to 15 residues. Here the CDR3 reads CAWNREGGTSYDYTF. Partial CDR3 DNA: TGTGCCTGGAATCGAGAGGGGGGGACCTCCTACGAC.

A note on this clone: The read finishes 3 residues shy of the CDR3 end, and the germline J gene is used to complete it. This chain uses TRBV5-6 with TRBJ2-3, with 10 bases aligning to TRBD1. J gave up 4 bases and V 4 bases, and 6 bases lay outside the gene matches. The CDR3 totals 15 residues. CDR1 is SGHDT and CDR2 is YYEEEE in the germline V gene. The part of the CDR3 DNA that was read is TGTGCCAGCAGCGGACGACAGGGGGCCGCAGATACG. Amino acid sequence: CASSGRQGAADT. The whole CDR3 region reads CASSGRQGAADTQYF.

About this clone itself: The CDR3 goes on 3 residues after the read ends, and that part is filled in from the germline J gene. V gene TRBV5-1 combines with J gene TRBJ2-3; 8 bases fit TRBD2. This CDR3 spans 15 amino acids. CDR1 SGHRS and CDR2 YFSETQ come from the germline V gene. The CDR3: CASSLAERQRETQYF. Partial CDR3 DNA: TGCGCCAGCAGCTTGGCCGAACGGCAGCGGGAGACG.

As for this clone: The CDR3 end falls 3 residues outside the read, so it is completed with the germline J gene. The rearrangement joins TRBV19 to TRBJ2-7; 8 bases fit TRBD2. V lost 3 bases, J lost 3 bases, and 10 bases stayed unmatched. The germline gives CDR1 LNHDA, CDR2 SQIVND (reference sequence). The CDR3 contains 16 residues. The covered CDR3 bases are TGTGCCAGTAGTATGGGTTCGGGAGCGGGAGTCTACGAG. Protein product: CASSMGSGAGVYE. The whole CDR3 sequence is CASSMGSGAGVYEQYF.

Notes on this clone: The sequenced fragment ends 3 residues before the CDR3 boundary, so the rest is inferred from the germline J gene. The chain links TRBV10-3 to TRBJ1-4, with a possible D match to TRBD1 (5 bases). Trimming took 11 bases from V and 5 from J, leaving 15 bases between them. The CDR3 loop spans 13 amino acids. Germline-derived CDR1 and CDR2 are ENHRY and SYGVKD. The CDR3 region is CAGRGRENEKLFF. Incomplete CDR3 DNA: TGTGCCGGGAGGGGCAGGGAAAATGAAAAA.

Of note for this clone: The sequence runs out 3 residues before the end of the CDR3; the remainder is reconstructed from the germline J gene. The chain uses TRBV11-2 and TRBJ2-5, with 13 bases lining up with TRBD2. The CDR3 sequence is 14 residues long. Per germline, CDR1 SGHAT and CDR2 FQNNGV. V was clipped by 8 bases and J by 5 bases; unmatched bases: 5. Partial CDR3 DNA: TGTGCCAGCGGACTAGCGGGGGTGGGGGAGACC. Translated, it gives CASGLAGVGET. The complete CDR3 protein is CASGLAGVGETQYF.

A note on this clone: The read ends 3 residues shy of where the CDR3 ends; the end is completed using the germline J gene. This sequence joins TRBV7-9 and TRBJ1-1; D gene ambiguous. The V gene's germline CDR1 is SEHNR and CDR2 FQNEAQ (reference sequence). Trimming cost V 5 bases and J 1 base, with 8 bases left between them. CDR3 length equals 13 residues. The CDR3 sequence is CASSHPENTEAFF. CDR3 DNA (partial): TGTGCCAGCAGCCATCCAGAGAACACTGAA.

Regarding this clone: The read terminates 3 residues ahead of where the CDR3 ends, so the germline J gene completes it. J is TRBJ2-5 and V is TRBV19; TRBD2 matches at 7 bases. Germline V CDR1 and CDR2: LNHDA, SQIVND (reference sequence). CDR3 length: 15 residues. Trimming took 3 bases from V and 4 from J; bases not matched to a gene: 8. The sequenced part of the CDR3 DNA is TGTGCCAGTAGTATTCTCGCGGGAGAGTTAGAGACC. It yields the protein CASSILAGELET. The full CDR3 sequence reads CASSILAGELETQYF.

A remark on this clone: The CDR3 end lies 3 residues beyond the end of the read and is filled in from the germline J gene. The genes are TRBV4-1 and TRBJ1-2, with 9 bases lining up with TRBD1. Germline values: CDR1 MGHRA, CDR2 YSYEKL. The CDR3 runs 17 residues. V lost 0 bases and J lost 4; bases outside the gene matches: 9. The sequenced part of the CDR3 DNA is TGCGCCAGCAGCCAAGATAGCCGGGACAGGGTCGGCTATGGC. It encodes CASSQDSRDRVGYG. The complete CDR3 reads CASSQDSRDRVGYGYTF.

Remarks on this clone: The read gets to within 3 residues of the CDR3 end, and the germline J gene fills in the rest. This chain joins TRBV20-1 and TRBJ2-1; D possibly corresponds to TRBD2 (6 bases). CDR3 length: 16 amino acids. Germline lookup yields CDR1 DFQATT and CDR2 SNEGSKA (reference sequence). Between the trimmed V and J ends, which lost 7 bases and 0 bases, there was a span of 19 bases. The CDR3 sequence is CSGTTSRGSSYNEQFF. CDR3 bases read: TGCAGTGGTACGACAAGTCGGGGGAGCTCCTACAATGAG.

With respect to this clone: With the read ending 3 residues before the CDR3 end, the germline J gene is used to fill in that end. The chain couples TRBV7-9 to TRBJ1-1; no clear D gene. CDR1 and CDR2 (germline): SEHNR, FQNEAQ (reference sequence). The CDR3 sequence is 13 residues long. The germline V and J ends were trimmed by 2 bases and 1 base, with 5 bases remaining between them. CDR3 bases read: TGTGCCAGCAGCTTAAACAGGAACACTGAA. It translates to CASSLNRNTE. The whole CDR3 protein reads CASSLNRNTEAFF.

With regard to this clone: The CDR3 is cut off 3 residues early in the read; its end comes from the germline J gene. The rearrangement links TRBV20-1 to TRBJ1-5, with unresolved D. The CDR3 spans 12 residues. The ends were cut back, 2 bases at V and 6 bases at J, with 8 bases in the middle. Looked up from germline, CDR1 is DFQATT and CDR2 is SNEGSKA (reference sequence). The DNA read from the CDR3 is TGCAGTGCTAGAAGTCAAGCTCAGCCC. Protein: CSARSQAQP. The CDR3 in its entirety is CSARSQAQPQHF.

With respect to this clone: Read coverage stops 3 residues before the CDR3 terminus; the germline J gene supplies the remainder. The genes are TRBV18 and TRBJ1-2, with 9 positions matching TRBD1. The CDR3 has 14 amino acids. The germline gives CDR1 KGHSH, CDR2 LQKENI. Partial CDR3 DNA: TGTGCCAGCTCGGTGACAGGGGGAGAAAACATC. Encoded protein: CASSVTGGENI. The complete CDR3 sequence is CASSVTGGENIYTF.

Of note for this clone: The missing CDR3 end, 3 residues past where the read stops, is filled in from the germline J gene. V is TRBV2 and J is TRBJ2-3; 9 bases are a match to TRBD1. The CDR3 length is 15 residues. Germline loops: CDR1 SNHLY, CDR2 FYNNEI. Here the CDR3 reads CASRGGDRANQPQYF. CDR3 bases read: TGTGCCAGCAGAGGGGGGGACAGGGCCAATCAGCCG.

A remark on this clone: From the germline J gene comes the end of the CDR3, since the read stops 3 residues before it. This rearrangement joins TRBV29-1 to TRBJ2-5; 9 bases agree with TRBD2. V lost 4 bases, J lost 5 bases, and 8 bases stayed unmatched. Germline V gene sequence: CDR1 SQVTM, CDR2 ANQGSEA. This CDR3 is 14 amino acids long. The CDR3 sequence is CSVVTSGAGETQYF. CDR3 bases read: TGCAGCGTTGTGACTAGCGGAGCGGGGGAGACC.

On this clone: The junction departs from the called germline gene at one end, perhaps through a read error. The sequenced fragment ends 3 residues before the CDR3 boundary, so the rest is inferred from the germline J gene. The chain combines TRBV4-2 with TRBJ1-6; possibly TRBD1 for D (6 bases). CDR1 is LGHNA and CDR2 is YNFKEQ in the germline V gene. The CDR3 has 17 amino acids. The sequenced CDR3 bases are TGCGCCAGCAGCCAGCCAGGGGCTATCTCCTATAATTCACCC. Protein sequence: CASSQPGAISYNSP. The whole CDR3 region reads CASSQPGAISYNSPLHF.

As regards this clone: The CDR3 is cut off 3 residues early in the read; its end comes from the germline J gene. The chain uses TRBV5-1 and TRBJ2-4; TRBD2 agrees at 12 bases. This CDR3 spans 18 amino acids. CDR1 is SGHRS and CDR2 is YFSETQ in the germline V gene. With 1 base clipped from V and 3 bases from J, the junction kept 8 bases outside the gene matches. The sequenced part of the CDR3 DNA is TGCGCCAGCAGCTTGACTAGCGGGGGGAGGTATGGCAAAAACATT. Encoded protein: CASSLTSGGRYGKNI. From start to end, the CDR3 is CASSLTSGGRYGKNIQYF. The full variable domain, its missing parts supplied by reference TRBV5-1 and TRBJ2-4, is KAGVTQTPRYLIKTRGQQVTLSCSPISGHRSVSWYQQTPGQGLQFLFEYFSETQRNKGNFPGRFSGRQFSNSRSEMNVSTLELGDSALYLCASSLTSGGRYGKNIQYFGAGTRLSVL.

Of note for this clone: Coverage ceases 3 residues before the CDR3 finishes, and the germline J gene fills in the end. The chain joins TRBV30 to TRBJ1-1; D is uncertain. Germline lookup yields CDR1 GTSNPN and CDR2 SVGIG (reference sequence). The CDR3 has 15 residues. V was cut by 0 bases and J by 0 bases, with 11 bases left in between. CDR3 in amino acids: CAWSVPRVMNTEAFF. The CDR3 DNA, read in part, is TGTGCCTGGAGTGTACCGAGGGTGATGAACACTGAA.

The CDR3 loop reads CSARAYRDSYNEQFF. The sequenced CDR3 bases are TGCAGTGCTAGGGCCTACAGGGACTCCTACAATGAG. The V gene is TRBV20-1, the J gene TRBJ2-1, with D possibly being TRBD1 (6 bases). The read finishes 3 residues shy of the CDR3 end, and the germline J gene is used to complete it. Germline lookup yields CDR1 DFQATT and CDR2 SNEGSKA (reference sequence). V was shortened by 3 bases and J by 0 bases, with 12 bases between the two germline ends. The CDR3 is 15 amino acids.

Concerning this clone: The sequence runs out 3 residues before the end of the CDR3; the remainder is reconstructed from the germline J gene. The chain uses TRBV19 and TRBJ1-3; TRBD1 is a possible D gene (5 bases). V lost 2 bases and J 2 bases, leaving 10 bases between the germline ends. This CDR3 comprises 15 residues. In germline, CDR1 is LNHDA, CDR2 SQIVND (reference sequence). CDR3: CASSISGTAGNTIYF. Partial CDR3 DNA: TGTGCCAGTAGTATATCCGGGACTGCTGGAAACACC.

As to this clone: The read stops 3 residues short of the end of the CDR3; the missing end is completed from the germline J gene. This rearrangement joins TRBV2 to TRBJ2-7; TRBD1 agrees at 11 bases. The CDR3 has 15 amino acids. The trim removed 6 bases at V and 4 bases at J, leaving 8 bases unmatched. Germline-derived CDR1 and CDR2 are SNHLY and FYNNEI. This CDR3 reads CASRTTGTGGYEQYF. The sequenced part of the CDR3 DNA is TGTGCCAGCAGGACTACCGGGACAGGGGGGTACGAG.

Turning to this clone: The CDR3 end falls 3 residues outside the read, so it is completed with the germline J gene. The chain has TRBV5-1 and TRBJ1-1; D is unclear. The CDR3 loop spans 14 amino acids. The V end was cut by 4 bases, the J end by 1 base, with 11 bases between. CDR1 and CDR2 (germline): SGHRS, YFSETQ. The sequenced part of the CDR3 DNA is TGCGCCAGCAGCCCGGAGGGTGAGAACACTGAA. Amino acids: CASSPEGENTE. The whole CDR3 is CASSPEGENTEAFF. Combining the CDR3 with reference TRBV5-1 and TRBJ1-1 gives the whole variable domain KAGVTQTPRYLIKTRGQQVTLSCSPISGHRSVSWYQQTPGQGLQFLFEYFSETQRNKGNFPGRFSGRQFSNSRSEMNVSTLELGDSALYLCASSPEGENTEAFFGQGTRLTVV.

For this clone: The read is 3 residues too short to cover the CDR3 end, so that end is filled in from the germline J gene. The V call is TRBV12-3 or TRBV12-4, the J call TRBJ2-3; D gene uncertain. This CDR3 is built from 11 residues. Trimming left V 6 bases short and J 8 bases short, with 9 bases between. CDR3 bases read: TGTGCCAGCAGCTCATTCGGTACG. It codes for CASSSFGT. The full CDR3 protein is CASSSFGTQYF.

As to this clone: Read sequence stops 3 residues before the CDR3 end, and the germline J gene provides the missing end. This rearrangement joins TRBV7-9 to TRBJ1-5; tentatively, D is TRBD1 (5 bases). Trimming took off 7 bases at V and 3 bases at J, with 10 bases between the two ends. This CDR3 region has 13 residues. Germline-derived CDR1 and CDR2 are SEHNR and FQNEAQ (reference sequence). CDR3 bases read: TGTGCCAGCAATCGGGGGAACAATCAGCCC. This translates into CASNRGNNQP. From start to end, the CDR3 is CASNRGNNQPQHF.

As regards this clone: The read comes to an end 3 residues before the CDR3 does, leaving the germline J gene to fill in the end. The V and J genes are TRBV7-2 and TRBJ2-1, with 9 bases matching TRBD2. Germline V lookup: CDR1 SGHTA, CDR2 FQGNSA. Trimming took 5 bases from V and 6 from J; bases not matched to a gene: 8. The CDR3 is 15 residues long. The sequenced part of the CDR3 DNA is TGTGCCAGCAGCAACCTAGCGGGATACCCCAATGAG. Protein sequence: CASSNLAGYPNE. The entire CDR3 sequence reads CASSNLAGYPNEQFF. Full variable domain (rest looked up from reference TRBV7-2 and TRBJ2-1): GAGVSQSPSNKVTEKGKDVELRCDPISGHTALYWYRQSLGQGLEFLIYFQGNSAPDKSGLPSDRFSAERTGGSVSTLTIQRTQQEDSAVYLCASSNLAGYPNEQFFGPGTRLTVL.

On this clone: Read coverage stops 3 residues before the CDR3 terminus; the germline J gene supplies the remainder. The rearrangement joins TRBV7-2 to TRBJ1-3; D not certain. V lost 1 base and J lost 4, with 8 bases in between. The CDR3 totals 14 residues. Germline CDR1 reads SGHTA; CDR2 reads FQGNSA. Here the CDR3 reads CASSLGLGGNTIYF. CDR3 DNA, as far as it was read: TGTGCCAGCAGCTTAGGTTTGGGCGGAAACACC.

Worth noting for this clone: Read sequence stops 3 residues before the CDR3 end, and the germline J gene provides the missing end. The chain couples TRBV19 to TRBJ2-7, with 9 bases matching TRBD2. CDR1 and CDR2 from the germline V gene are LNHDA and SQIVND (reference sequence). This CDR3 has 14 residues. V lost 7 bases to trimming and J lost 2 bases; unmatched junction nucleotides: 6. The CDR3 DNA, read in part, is TGTGCCAGTATGGGGACTAGCCCTCCCTACGAG. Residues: CASMGTSPPYE. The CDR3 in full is CASMGTSPPYEQYF.

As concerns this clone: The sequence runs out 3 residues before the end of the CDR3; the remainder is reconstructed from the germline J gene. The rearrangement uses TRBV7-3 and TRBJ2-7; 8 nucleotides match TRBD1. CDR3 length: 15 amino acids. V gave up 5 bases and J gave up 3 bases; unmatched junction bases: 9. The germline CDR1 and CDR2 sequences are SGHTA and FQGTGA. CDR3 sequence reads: CASSPRQGSFYEQYF. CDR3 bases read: TGTGCCAGCAGCCCGAGACAGGGGTCGTTCTACGAG.

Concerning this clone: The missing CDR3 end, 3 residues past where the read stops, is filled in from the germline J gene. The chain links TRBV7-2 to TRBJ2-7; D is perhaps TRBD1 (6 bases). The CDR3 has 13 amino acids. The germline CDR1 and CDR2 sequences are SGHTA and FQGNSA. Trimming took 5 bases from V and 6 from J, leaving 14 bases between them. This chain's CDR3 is CASSPRTVSEQYF. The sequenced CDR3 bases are TGTGCCAGCAGCCCCCGGACAGTTAGCGAG. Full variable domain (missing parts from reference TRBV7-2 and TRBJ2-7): GAGVSQSPSNKVTEKGKDVELRCDPISGHTALYWYRQSLGQGLEFLIYFQGNSAPDKSGLPSDRFSAERTGGSVSTLTIQRTQQEDSAVYLCASSPRTVSEQYFGPGTRLTVT.